The T cell receptor beta chain described here comes from a study of T cell repertoires in cytomegalovirus infection. The overall study: Indications of both CMV infection and matching HLA type were provided by public TCR beta signatures.

CDR3 length: 14 amino acids. J was trimmed by 1 base and V by 5 bases; bases with no gene match: 2. Looked up from germline, CDR1 is MNHEY and CDR2 is SVGEGT. About this clonotype itself: As yet, its antigen is unknown.

One entry per CDR3 protein results from TCRdb running MiXCR on the reads. The sample has a few hundred thousand distinct CDR3 sequences, approximately 25% seen once. Points from the study as a whole: Cumulative frequency of public TCR beta families picked out carriers of CMV plus the relevant HLA. Clonotype analysis showed dominance of the ex vivo response by HLA-C-restricted CMV-specific TCR beta clonotypes.

The sequence was collected from a human donor in good health (CMV status not recorded). Some clones in this sample may be carry-over from other donors' samples. V gene TRBV6-2 or TRBV6-3 combines with J gene TRBJ2-7; 10 bases are a match to TRBD2. Sequencing used cultured PBMCs, obtained from culture after CMV antigen stimulation. CDR3 nucleotides: TGTGCCAGCAGTCGGGGACTAGCGTCCTACGAGCAGTACTTC. This codes for CASSRGLASYEQYF.